The 2 T cell receptor beta chains below were found in one sample sequenced in a study of response to subunit inactivated influenza vaccine. Each CDR3 protein gets one entry after TCRdb re-called the RT-PCR reads with MiXCR. The sample contains more than 700,000 distinct CDR3 sequences, over 20% of which appear only once. The material was PBMCs from blood, obtained more than 4 days after vaccination. These receptor sequences come from a man aged 50 to 60 who received an inactivated influenza vaccine.

A few counts support this clonotype. CDR3 coding DNA: TGCAGCGTCCATCCCCGACTAGCGGGGGATACGCAGTATTTT. It is translated as CSVHPRLAGDTQYF. V and J are TRBV29-1 and TRBJ2-3; TRBD2 agrees at 11 bases. The CDR3 consists of 14 residues. V gave up 6 bases and J gave up 6 bases; unmatched junction bases: 8. The V gene's germline CDR1 is SQVTM and CDR2 ANQGSEA.

This clonotype was seen a few times. The chain links TRBV12-3 or TRBV12-4 to TRBJ1-2; D is perhaps TRBD1 (5 bases). The ends were cut back, 5 bases at V and 2 bases at J, with 15 bases in the middle. The CDR3 totals 15 residues. CDR3: CASSTSGAGNYGYTF. The CDR3 nucleotides read TGTGCCAGCAGTACCTCTGGCGCAGGGAACTATGGCTACACCTTC.